The present TCR beta chain was sequenced within a study of Tregs in tolerant kidney transplant recipients. Study-wide background: Recipients received nonmyeloablative bone marrow transplants from related graft donors, with transient mixed chimerism. Tregs grew 15 to 20 days with irradiated donor B cells, restimulated on day 11. Stimulator donor B cells were generated over roughly nine days with CD40L, cyclosporin A and IL-4. General study results and limits: Biological reproducibility was not directly addressed in this study.

The repertoire was sequenced with immunoSEQ multiplex PCR; TCRdb's copy has only in-frame clones and lacks some. The sample lists a few thousand clones, nearly 90% occurring once. Relative to its sample, this clone is large (0.1 to 1%). The antigen remains undetermined. This CDR3 has 15 amino acids. V was trimmed by 0 bases and J by 3 bases, leaving 9 bases between them. The germline CDR1 and CDR2 sequences are SGHDN and FVKESK. The sequenced sample was Tregs from blood cultured with allogeneic cells, obtained before the transplant. V and J are TRBV14 and TRBJ1-3; D gene uncertain. The receptor comes from a human patient who received a combined kidney and bone marrow transplant. CDR3 in amino acids: CASSQDFGFGNTIYF. CDR3 coding DNA: TGTGCCAGCAGCCAAGATTTCGGGTTTGGAAACACCATATATTTT.